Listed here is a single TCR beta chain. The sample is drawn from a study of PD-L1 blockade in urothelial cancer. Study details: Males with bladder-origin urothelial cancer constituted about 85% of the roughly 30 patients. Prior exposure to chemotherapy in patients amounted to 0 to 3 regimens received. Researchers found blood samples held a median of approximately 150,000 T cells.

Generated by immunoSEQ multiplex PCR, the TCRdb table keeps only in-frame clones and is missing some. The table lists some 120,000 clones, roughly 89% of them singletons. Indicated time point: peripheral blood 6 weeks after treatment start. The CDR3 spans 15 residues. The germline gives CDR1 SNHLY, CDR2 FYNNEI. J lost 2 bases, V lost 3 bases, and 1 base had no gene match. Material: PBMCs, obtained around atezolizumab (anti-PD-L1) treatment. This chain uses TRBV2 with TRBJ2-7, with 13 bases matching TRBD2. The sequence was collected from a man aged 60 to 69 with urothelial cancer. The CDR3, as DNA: TGTGCCAGCAGTGAGGGACTAGCGGGGACCTACGAGCAGTACTTC. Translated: CASSEGLAGTYEQYF. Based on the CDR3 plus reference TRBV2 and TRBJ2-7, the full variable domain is EPEVTQTPSHQVTQMGQEVILRCVPISNHLYFYWYRQILGQKVEFLVSFYNNEISEKSEIFDDQFSVERPDGSNFTLKIRSTKLEDSAMYFCASSEGLAGTYEQYFGPGTRLTVT.